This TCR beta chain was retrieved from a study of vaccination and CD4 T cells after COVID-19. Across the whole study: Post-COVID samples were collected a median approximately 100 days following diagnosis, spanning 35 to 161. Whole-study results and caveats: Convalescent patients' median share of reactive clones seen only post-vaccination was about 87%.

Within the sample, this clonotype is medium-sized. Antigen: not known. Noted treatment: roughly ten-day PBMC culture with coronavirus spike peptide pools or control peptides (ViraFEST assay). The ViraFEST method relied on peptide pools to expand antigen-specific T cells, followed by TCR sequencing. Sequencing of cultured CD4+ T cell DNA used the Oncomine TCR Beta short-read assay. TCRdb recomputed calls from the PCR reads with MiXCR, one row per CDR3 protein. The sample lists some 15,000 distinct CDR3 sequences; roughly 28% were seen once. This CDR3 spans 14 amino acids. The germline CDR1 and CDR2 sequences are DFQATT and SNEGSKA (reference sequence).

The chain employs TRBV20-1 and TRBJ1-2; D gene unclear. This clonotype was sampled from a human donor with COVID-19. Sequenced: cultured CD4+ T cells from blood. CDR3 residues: CSAKLTGTSYGYTF. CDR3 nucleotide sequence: TGCAGCGCCAAACTCACGGGAACCTCCTATGGCTACACCTTC.